Below are 28 T cell receptor beta chains sequenced from a single sample in a study of human T cells and chemical hapten exposure. Time point in this sample: patch test 3, about 24 weeks after DPC sensitization. Noted treatment: therapeutic diphenylcyclopropenone sensitization with weekly scalp DPC. TCRdb called the RACE reads again in MiXCR, with one record for every CDR3 protein. There are 25,000 to 35,000 distinct CDR3 sequences in the sample; around 6% occur only once, and 5% to 7% lies in the top ten. This sample comprised whole blood, obtained in connection with sensitization to the hapten diphenylcyclopropenone (DPC). These receptors were collected from a man younger than 45 with alopecia areata. Some clones in this sample may be carry-over from other donors' samples.

As for this clonotype: This may arise from a read error, as a much more abundant clone is one base away. The V gene is TRBV7-9, the J gene TRBJ2-7; perhaps TRBD2 as D (6 bases). The CDR3 is 16 amino acids. The germline gives CDR1 SEHNR, CDR2 FQNEAQ (reference sequence). The CDR3: CAGSLGGWQDSYEQYF. The CDR3 coding sequence is TGTGCCGGCAGCTTAGGAGGGTGGCAGGATTCCTACGAGCAGTACTTC.

In its sample, this clonotype was seen many times. The rearrangement uses TRBV19 and TRBJ2-5; no definite D call. V lost 3 bases and J lost 4, with 6 bases in between. CDR1 is LNHDA and CDR2 is SQIVND in the germline V gene (reference sequence). The length of the CDR3 is 12 residues. In DNA, the CDR3 is TGTGCCAGTAGTATCTTCGGAGAGACCCAGTACTTC. Translating it yields CASSIFGETQYF. The full variable domain, completed using reference TRBV19 and TRBJ2-5, is DGGITQSPKYLFRKEGQNVTLSCEQNLNHDAMYWYRQDPGQGLRLIYYSQIVNDFQKGDIAEGYSVSREKKESFPLTVTSAQKNPTAFYLCASSIFGETQYFGPGTRLLVL.

This clonotype has ten or more counts. The chain joins TRBV27 to TRBJ2-7, with 8 bases that match TRBD1. The V gene's germline CDR1 is MNHEY and CDR2 SMNVEV (reference sequence). This CDR3 region has 14 residues. V lost 8 bases to trimming and J lost 7 bases; unmatched junction nucleotides: 13. CDR3 residues: CASGTLQGATEQYF. CDR3 sequence (DNA): TGTGCCAGCGGAACCCTGCAGGGGGCAACGGAGCAGTACTTC.

There are many counts of this clonotype. The genes are TRBV5-6 and TRBJ1-2; weak D call: TRBD1 (5 bases). Germline CDR1 reads SGHDT; CDR2 reads YYEEEE. This CDR3 comprises 15 residues. V lost 4 bases and J lost 3, with 16 bases in between. DNA of the CDR3: TGTGCCAGCAGCCAGGTCGGTAGGGGAGACTATGGCTACACCTTC. The encoded protein is CASSQVGRGDYGYTF.

This clonotype was observed many times. V gene TRBV12-3 or TRBV12-4 combines with J gene TRBJ2-5; possible D gene TRBD1, 6 bases. V was clipped by 3 bases and J by 1 base, with 30 bases between them. This CDR3 contains 21 residues. The DNA for the CDR3 is TGTGCCAGCAGTTTCCCATCGACAGGATCGATCTTAACCCCTCTCCAAGAGACCCAGTACTTC. Encoded protein: CASSFPSTGSILTPLQETQYF.

This clonotype has ten or more counts. This sequence joins TRBV4-2 and TRBJ2-3; D tentatively fits TRBD1 or TRBD2 (5 bases each). Germline-derived CDR1 and CDR2 are LGHNA and YNFKEQ. The V and J ends lost 1 base and 4 bases respectively, with 12 bases between them. This CDR3 has 15 amino acids. CDR3 amino acids: CASSQVAGSADTQYF. Written as DNA, the CDR3 is TGTGCCAGCAGCCAAGTGGCAGGGAGCGCAGATACGCAGTATTTT.

Ten or more counts support this clonotype. This sequence joins TRBV2 and TRBJ2-1, with TRBD2 matching 8 bases. CDR1 and CDR2 from the germline V gene are SNHLY and FYNNEI. Germline trimming cut 8 bases from V and 0 bases from J; bases unmatched to any gene: 6. The CDR3 has 15 residues. The CDR3 nucleotides read TGTGCCAGCGGGTACAGCGGGGGCTCCTACAATGAGCAGTTCTTC. It encodes CASGYSGGSYNEQFF.

In this sample, this clonotype turned up a few times. The chain links TRBV19 to TRBJ2-3; 7 positions agree with TRBD1. The germline V gene has CDR1 LNHDA and CDR2 SQIVND (reference sequence). The CDR3 consists of 15 residues. The J segment lost 0 bases and the V segment lost 7 bases, leaving 7 bases of the junction unmatched. The DNA for the CDR3 is TGTGCCAGTAAATACAGGGGATCTAGCACAGATACGCAGTATTTT. Translated, it gives CASKYRGSSTDTQYF.

This clonotype was detected ten times or more. V usage is TRBV7-2 and J usage is TRBJ1-2, with 10 bases that match TRBD1. J lost 0 bases, V lost 5 bases, and 12 bases had no gene match. From germline, CDR1 is SGHTA and CDR2 FQGNSA. CDR3 size: 18 residues. The DNA for the CDR3 is TGTGCCAGCAGCCTCTATGGGACAGGGGCAATTCCTAACTATGGCTACACCTTC. Translating gives CASSLYGTGAIPNYGYTF.

In this sample, this clonotype turned up many times. The V and J genes are TRBV4-2 and TRBJ1-2; D perhaps matches TRBD1 (6 bases). Germline assignment: CDR1 LGHNA and CDR2 YNFKEQ. The CDR3 is made up of 15 amino acids. The V and J ends lost 0 bases and 3 bases respectively, with 11 bases between them. This CDR3 reads CASSQDSAGDYGYTF. For the CDR3, the DNA is TGTGCCAGCAGCCAAGATAGCGCAGGGGACTATGGCTACACCTTC.

This clonotype was picked up many times. The chain links TRBV4-1 to TRBJ2-3; 11 bases are shared with TRBD1. From germline, CDR1 is MGHRA and CDR2 YSYEKL. The CDR3 has 16 residues. V lost 4 bases and J lost 1; bases outside the gene matches: 4. The CDR3 sequence: CASSLDRGPGTDTQYF. The CDR3 nucleotides read TGCGCCAGCAGCCTGGACAGGGGGCCTGGCACAGATACGCAGTATTTT.

This clonotype was seen ten or more times. The chain is built from TRBV20-1 and TRBJ1-2; TRBD1 aligns across 11 bases. Germline loops: CDR1 DFQATT, CDR2 SNEGSKA (reference sequence). This CDR3 has 13 amino acids. V trimming: 5 bases; J trimming: 6 bases; junction bases outside the gene matches: 5. This CDR3 reads CSAPGTGGDGYTF. The CDR3 DNA sequence: TGCAGTGCTCCTGGGACAGGGGGGGATGGCTACACCTTC.

This clonotype turned up a few times. The chain combines TRBV7-2 with TRBJ1-1; D is perhaps TRBD1 (5 bases). Germline CDR1 and CDR2: SGHTA and FQGNSA. The V end was cut by 2 bases, the J end by 7 bases, with 8 bases between. The CDR3 is 12 residues long. The CDR3 reads CASSLRGGEAFF. Written as DNA, the CDR3 is TGTGCCAGCAGCTTACGCGGGGGTGAAGCTTTCTTT.

The table lists this clonotype with many counts. The chain combines TRBV3-1 with TRBJ1-5; unclear D gene. The CDR3 contains 15 residues. The germline V gene encodes CDR1 LGHDT and CDR2 YNNKEL (reference sequence). V lost 0 bases and J lost 6, with 12 bases in between. The CDR3 spells CASSQDPDGSQPQHF. In DNA, the CDR3 is TGTGCCAGCAGCCAAGACCCGGACGGGAGTCAGCCCCAGCATTTT.

This clonotype was observed at least ten times. V gene TRBV30 combines with J gene TRBJ2-5; TRBD2 is a possible D gene (5 bases). With 0 bases removed from V and 2 bases from J, the gap between germline ends came to 10 bases. CDR1 is GTSNPN and CDR2 is SVGIG in the germline V gene (reference sequence). The CDR3 covers 14 residues. CDR3 coding DNA: TGTGCCTGGAGTGTACGCGGCGGGCAAGAGACCCAGTACTTC. Translation gives CAWSVRGGQETQYF.

This clonotype showed up many times. The V call is TRBV18, the J call TRBJ2-5; perhaps TRBD2 as D (6 bases). The CDR3 loop spans 12 amino acids. The V gene lost 5 bases and the J gene lost 5 bases, with 9 bases spanning the gap. Germline values: CDR1 KGHSH, CDR2 LQKENI. The CDR3 here is CASSREVETQYF. The CDR3 DNA is TGTGCCAGCTCAAGGGAGGTCGAGACCCAGTACTTC.

This clonotype was seen ten or more times. This chain links TRBV29-1 with TRBJ2-2; perhaps TRBD2 as D (6 bases). V lost 7 bases to trimming and J lost 1 base, with 10 bases between them. Germline V gives CDR1 SQVTM, CDR2 ANQGSEA. CDR3 length equals 13 residues. CDR3 protein: CSAGGENTGELFF. CDR3 bases: TGCAGCGCCGGAGGGGAGAACACCGGGGAGCTGTTTTTT.

This clonotype was picked up many times. V gene TRBV20-1 combines with J gene TRBJ2-6; the D gene is possibly TRBD1 (6 bases). CDR3 length: 16 residues. Germline V lookup: CDR1 DFQATT, CDR2 SNEGSKA (reference sequence). The V and J ends lost 5 bases and 2 bases respectively, with 16 bases between them. As DNA, the CDR3 is TGCAGTGCTCCGCAACAGACAGGAACTGGGGCCAACGTCCTGACTTTC. It encodes CSAPQQTGTGANVLTF.

This clonotype came up many times. Here the CDR3 DNA reads TGCAGCGTTGTCTTTACAGGGGGCACTGAAGCTTTCTTT. Translation gives CSVVFTGGTEAFF. The chain carries TRBV29-1 and TRBJ1-1; 8 bases map to TRBD1. Germline CDR1 and CDR2: SQVTM and ANQGSEA. J was trimmed by 4 bases and V by 4 bases; bases with no gene match: 5. The length of the CDR3 is 13 residues. The complete variable domain, with remaining parts taken from reference TRBV29-1 and TRBJ1-1, reads SAVISQKPSRDICQRGTSLTIQCQVDSQVTMMFWYRQQPGQSLTLIATANQGSEATYESGFVIDKFPISRPNLTFSTLTVSNMSPEDSSIYLCSVVFTGGTEAFFGQGTRLTVV.

The rearrangement joins TRBV27 to TRBJ2-1; D unclear. V lost 1 base and J 0 bases, leaving 4 bases between the germline ends. Germline lookup yields CDR1 MNHEY and CDR2 SMNVEV (reference sequence). The CDR3 is 14 amino acids. The CDR3 is CASSLFSSYNEQFF. CDR3 DNA: TGTGCCAGCAGTTTATTTAGCTCCTACAATGAGCAGTTCTTC.

Ten or more counts support this clonotype. An end of the junction does not agree with germline; a read error may underlie this. This chain uses TRBV20-1 with TRBJ2-4; D possibly corresponds to TRBD2 (7 bases). In germline, CDR1 is DFQATT, CDR2 SNEGSKA (reference sequence). This CDR3 is built from 13 residues. For the CDR3, the DNA is TGCAGTGCTAGAGAAAGGGAGGGGGGTCAGTGTCACTTC. Translated, it gives CSAREREGGQCHF.

This clonotype was counted ten times or more. This sequence joins TRBV7-2 and TRBJ2-1; 8 bases align to TRBD2. There are 14 residues in the CDR3. Trimming at V came to 4 bases and at J to 4 bases, leaving 3 bases not matched to a gene. CDR1 and CDR2 (germline): SGHTA, FQGNSA. CDR3 region: CASSSLAGYNEQFF. The DNA of the CDR3 is TGTGCCAGCAGCTCCTTAGCGGGGTACAATGAGCAGTTCTTC.

This clonotype appeared many times. This rearrangement joins TRBV6-2 or TRBV6-3 to TRBJ2-1; 7 bases agree with TRBD1. The CDR3 loop spans 13 amino acids. Trimming took 10 bases from V and 7 from J; bases not matched to a gene: 10. CDR1 and CDR2 (germline): MNHEY, SVGEGT. DNA for the CDR3: TGTGCCATTCAACAGGGGATGGGGAATGAGCAGTTCTTC. The encoded protein is CAIQQGMGNEQFF.

This clonotype occurred many times. The CDR3 sequence: CASSLGDTGSYNEQFF. The CDR3 DNA follows: TGCGCCAGCAGCTTGGGAGACACCGGCTCCTACAATGAGCAGTTCTTC. The V call is TRBV5-1, the J call TRBJ2-1; D gene unclear. V was cut by 0 bases and J by 0 bases, with 10 bases left in between. The CDR3 consists of 16 residues. Germline assignment: CDR1 SGHRS and CDR2 YFSETQ. Full variable domain (rest looked up from reference TRBV5-1 and TRBJ2-1): KAGVTQTPRYLIKTRGQQVTLSCSPISGHRSVSWYQQTPGQGLQFLFEYFSETQRNKGNFPGRFSGRQFSNSRSEMNVSTLELGDSALYLCASSLGDTGSYNEQFFGPGTRLTVL.

The sample holds many counts of this clonotype. The rearrangement uses TRBV29-1 and TRBJ1-1; possible D gene TRBD1, 6 bases. The CDR3 is 15 residues long. V was clipped by 3 bases and J by 1 base, with 15 bases between them. The germline CDR1 and CDR2 sequences are SQVTM and ANQGSEA. In nucleotides, the CDR3 is TGCAGCGTTGATGGGTGGCAGGGGCAGAACACTGAAGCTTTCTTT. This encodes CSVDGWQGQNTEAFF.

This clonotype appeared many times. The CDR3 protein is CASSPLAEPTDTQYF. The CDR3 DNA reads TGCGCCAGCAGCCCATTAGCGGAGCCCACAGATACGCAGTATTTT. This chain links TRBV4-3 with TRBJ2-3; D possibly corresponds to TRBD2 (6 bases). The CDR3 contains 15 residues. The germline CDR1 and CDR2 sequences are LGHNA and YSLEER. V lost 4 bases, J lost 2 bases, and 13 bases lay in between.

This clonotype has a count of ten or more. The chain joins TRBV3-1 to TRBJ2-1, with 10 positions matching TRBD2. Germline trimming cut 5 bases from V and 10 bases from J; bases unmatched to any gene: 5. Germline-derived CDR1 and CDR2 are LGHDT and YNNKEL (reference sequence). The CDR3 is made up of 13 amino acids. CDR3 residues: CASSGTLAGEQFF. CDR3 coding DNA: TGTGCCAGCAGCGGTACACTAGCGGGAGAGCAGTTCTTC.

This clonotype was detected many times. The chain recombines TRBV6-2 or TRBV6-3 with TRBJ1-2; TRBD1 might be the D (5 bases). The V end lost 5 bases, the J end lost 4 bases, and 14 bases lay between the germline ends. The CDR3 runs to 14 residues. Per the germline V gene, CDR1 is MNHEY and CDR2 is SVGEGT. The DNA of the CDR3 is TGTGCCAGCAGTCTGGGACGGCAAACCTATGGCTACACCTTC. Its protein product is CASSLGRQTYGYTF.